The next 17 T cell receptor beta chains were all read from a single sample in a study of chemoradiotherapy in HPV16-positive cancers. Sequencing was performed with immunoSEQ multiplex PCR; in TCRdb, only in-frame clones are kept and a portion is missing. The sample includes fewer than 25,000 clones, 80% to 95% seen only once; the top ten take roughly a sixth. Sequencing was performed on blood, taken from a patient who underwent chemoradiotherapy. The receptors were sampled from a human donor with HPV-associated anogenital cancer.

The rearrangement links TRBV7-2 to TRBJ2-7; 10 bases line up with TRBD2. The J segment lost 4 bases and the V segment lost 0 bases, leaving 3 bases of the junction unmatched. CDR1 SGHTA and CDR2 FQGNSA come from the germline V gene. The CDR3 runs to 15 residues. Here the CDR3 reads CASSLASGRQYEQYF. CDR3 DNA sequence: TGTGCCAGCAGCTTAGCTAGCGGGAGGCAATACGAGCAGTACTTC.

The V and J genes are TRBV27 and TRBJ2-7; TRBD2 agrees at 10 bases. This CDR3 comprises 15 residues. Germline V gene data show CDR1 as MNHEY and CDR2 as SMNVEV (reference sequence). The V segment lost 5 bases and the J segment 12 bases; nucleotides outside the gene matches: 16. The CDR3 protein is CASSVRTSGNRKLYF. The CDR3 DNA reads as TGTGCCAGCAGTGTCCGGACTAGCGGAAATCGAAAATTGTACTTC.

The chain has TRBV7-8 and TRBJ2-3; 11 bases match TRBD2. This CDR3 is 19 amino acids long. Trimming removed 5 bases from V and 1 base from J; junction bases left unmatched: 14. Looked up from germline, CDR1 is SGHVS and CDR2 is FQNEAQ. The chain's CDR3 is CASSTYVGLAAGRTDTQYF. The CDR3 DNA sequence: TGTGCCAGCAGCACCTACGTGGGACTAGCGGCCGGCCGCACAGATACGCAGTATTTT. Looking up the rest from reference TRBV7-8 and TRBJ2-3 gives the full variable domain: GAGVSQSPRYKVAKRGQDVALRCDPISGHVSLFWYQQALGQGPEFLTYFQNEAQLDKSGLPSDRFFAERPEGSVSTLKIQRTQQEDSAVYLCASSTYVGLAAGRTDTQYFGPGTRLTVL.

The CDR3 loop is CASSQGMGSAYEQYF. The CDR3 nucleotides are TGCGCCAGCAGCCAAGGCATGGGCAGCGCCTACGAGCAGTACTTC. The chain uses TRBV4-3 and TRBJ2-7; no definite D call. The CDR3 has 15 amino acids. Trimming pared 1 base from V and 2 bases from J, leaving 12 bases between. Germline V gene data show CDR1 as LGHNA and CDR2 as YSLEER.

This clone was counted a single time. The chain carries TRBV20-1 and TRBJ1-1; D uncertain. From germline, CDR1 is DFQATT and CDR2 SNEGSKA (reference sequence). V was cut by 6 bases and J by 3 bases, with 5 bases left in between. The CDR3 length is 10 residues. CDR3 sequence reads: CSASYTEAFF. The CDR3 region has the DNA TGCAGTGCCTCCTACACTGAAGCTTTCTTT.

V is TRBV7-2 and J is TRBJ1-1; the D is unclear. The CDR3 spans 13 residues. In germline, CDR1 is SGHTA, CDR2 FQGNSA. V gave up 5 bases and J gave up 1 base, with 8 bases separating them. The CDR3 sequence: CASSNTWNTEAFF. The CDR3 region has the DNA TGTGCCAGCAGCAATACTTGGAACACTGAAGCTTTCTTT.

This clone is deemed medium-sized. This same CDR3 is encoded by further DNA sequences in the sample. V is TRBV29-1 and J is TRBJ1-1, with 8 bases fitting TRBD1. J gave up 3 bases and V 3 bases, and 3 bases lay outside the gene matches. The CDR3 loop spans 13 amino acids. Germline CDR1 is SQVTM and CDR2 is ANQGSEA. The CDR3 spells CSVDETGDTEAFF. Written as DNA, the CDR3 is TGCAGCGTTGACGAGACAGGGGACACTGAAGCTTTCTTT.

This clone was recorded only once. The CDR3 nucleotides read TGCGCCAGCAGTCAGGCTAGGTTGGGTGGGACCCAGTACTTC. Protein sequence: CASSQARLGGTQYF. V is TRBV23-1 and J is TRBJ2-5, with D unclear. TRBV23-1 is filed as an ORF, its function uncertain. V was clipped by 3 bases and J by 7 bases, with 15 bases between them. The CDR3 is made up of 14 amino acids.

This chain joins TRBV6-1 and TRBJ1-3, with D uncertain. The V gene lost 2 bases and the J gene lost 0 bases, with 14 bases spanning the gap. The CDR3 is made up of 17 amino acids. CDR1 MNHNS and CDR2 SASEGT come from the germline V gene. This CDR3 is CASSELPREDSGNTIYF. The CDR3 coding sequence is TGTGCCAGCAGTGAACTCCCCCGGGAGGACTCTGGAAACACCATATATTTT.

J is TRBJ2-7 and V is TRBV5-4; no clear D gene. V was pared by 0 bases and J by 3 bases, with 4 bases between. In germline, CDR1 is SGHNT, CDR2 YYREEE (reference sequence). This CDR3 comprises 12 residues. CDR3 sequence: CASSLDFYEQYF. The CDR3 bases are TGTGCCAGCAGCTTGGATTTCTACGAGCAGTACTTC. The whole variable domain, filled in from reference TRBV5-4 and TRBJ2-7, reads ETGVTQSPTHLIKTRGQQVTLRCSSQSGHNTVSWYQQALGQGPQFIFQYYREEENGRGNFPPRFSGLQFPNYSSELNVNALELDDSALYLCASSLDFYEQYFGPGTRLTVT.

The chain recombines TRBV5-4 with TRBJ2-5, with D uncertain. Germline CDR1 and CDR2: SGHNT and YYREEE (reference sequence). This CDR3 contains 12 residues. V lost 6 bases, J lost 5 bases, and 11 bases lay in between. Here the CDR3 DNA reads TGTGCCAGCACAGCAGACTGGGAGACCCAGTACTTC. Translating gives CASTADWETQYF.

This rearrangement joins TRBV7-2 to TRBJ2-1, with D possibly TRBD2 on 5 matching bases. V shed 8 bases and J shed 0 bases, with 14 bases lying between them. Per germline, CDR1 SGHTA and CDR2 FQGNSA. The CDR3 covers 15 residues. The CDR3 DNA sequence: TGTGCCAGCCGGACTCGAACTAGCTCCTACAATGAGCAGTTCTTC. Amino acid sequence: CASRTRTSSYNEQFF.

The J gene is TRBJ2-2, the V gene TRBV9, with a tentative D call TRBD2 (6 bases). CDR3 length: 13 residues. Germline V lookup: CDR1 SGDLS, CDR2 YYNGEE. Trimming stripped 7 bases from V and 6 bases from J, with 13 bases between. CDR3 DNA sequence: TGTGCCAGCTCCCGCGCGGGGTCCGGGGAGCTGTTTTTT. Translated, it gives CASSRAGSGELFF.

CDR3 loop: CASRGTKNIQYF. Here the CDR3 DNA reads TGTGCCAGTAGGGGCACCAAAAACATTCAGTACTTC. This chain joins TRBV19 and TRBJ2-4; the D is unclear. V lost 6 bases and J 2 bases, leaving 5 bases between the germline ends. The CDR3 length is 12 residues. Germline V CDR1 and CDR2: LNHDA, SQIVND (reference sequence).

The chain is built from TRBV6-1 and TRBJ2-7; the match to TRBD2 covers 7 bases. V shed 6 bases, J shed 4 bases, and the junction held 3 bases outside the gene matches. This CDR3 contains 12 residues. Germline loops: CDR1 MNHNS, CDR2 SASEGT. This CDR3 reads CASRSGGYEQYF. The CDR3 DNA is TGTGCCAGCAGATCGGGGGGATACGAGCAGTACTTC.

The chain couples TRBV6-6 to TRBJ2-7; 7 bases map to TRBD1. Germline CDR1 is MNHNY and CDR2 is SVGAGI (reference sequence). The CDR3 spans 14 residues. V shed 2 bases and J 3 bases; nucleotides not matched to a gene: 4. This chain's CDR3 is CASSYPDRVYEQYF. The CDR3 DNA is TGTGCCAGCAGTTACCCCGACAGGGTCTACGAGCAGTACTTC.

The V call is TRBV11-2, the J call TRBJ1-3; a weak D match, TRBD1 (5 bases). The germline V gene has CDR1 SGHAT and CDR2 FQNNGV. The CDR3 extends over 17 amino acids. Trimming shortened V by 0 bases and J by 0 bases, and 12 bases separated the two germline ends. The DNA of the CDR3 is TGTGCCAGCAGCTTAGAGGGGCCTATTTTCTCTGGAAACACCATATATTTT. Protein product: CASSLEGPIFSGNTIYF.